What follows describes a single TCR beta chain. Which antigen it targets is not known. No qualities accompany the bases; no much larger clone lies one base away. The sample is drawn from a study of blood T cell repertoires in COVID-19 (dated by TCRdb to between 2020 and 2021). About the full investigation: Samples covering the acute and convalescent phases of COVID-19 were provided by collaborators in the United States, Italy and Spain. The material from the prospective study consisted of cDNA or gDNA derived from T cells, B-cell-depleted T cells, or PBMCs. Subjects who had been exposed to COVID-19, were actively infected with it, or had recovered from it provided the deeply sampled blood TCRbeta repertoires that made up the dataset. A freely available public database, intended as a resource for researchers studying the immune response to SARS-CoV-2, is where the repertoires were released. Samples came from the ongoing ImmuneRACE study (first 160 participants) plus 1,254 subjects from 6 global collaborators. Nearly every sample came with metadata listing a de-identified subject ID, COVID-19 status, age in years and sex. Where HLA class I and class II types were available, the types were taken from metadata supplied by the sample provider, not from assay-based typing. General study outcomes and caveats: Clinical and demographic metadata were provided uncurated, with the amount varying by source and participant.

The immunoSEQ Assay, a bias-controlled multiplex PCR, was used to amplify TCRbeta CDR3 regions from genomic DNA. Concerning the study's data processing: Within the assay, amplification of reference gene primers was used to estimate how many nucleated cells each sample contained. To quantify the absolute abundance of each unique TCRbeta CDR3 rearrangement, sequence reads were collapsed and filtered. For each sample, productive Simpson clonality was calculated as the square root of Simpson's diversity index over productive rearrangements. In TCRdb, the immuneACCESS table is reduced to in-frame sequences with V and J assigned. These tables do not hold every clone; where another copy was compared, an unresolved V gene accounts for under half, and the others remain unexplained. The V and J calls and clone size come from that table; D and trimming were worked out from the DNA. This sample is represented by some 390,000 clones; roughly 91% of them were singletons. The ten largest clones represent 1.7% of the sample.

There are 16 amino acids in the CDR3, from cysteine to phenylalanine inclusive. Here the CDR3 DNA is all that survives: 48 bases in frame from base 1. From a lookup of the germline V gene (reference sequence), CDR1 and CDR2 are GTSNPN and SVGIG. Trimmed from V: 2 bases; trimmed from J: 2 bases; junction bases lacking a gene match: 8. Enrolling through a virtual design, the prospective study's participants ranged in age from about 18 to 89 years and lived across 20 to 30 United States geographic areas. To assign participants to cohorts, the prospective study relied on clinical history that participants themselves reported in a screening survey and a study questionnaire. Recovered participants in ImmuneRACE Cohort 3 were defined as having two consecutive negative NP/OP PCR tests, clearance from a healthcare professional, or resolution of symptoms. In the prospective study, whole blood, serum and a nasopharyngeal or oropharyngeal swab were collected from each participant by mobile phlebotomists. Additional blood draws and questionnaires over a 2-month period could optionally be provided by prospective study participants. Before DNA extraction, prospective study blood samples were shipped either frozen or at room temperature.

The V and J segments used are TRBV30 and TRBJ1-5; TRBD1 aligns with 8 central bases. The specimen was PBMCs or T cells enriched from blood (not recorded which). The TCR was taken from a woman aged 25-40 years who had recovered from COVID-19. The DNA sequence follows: TGTGCCTGGAGTAGAAAAGGACAGGGTGGCAATCAGCCCCAGCATTTT. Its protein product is CAWSRKGQGGNQPQHF.